The present entry profiles one TCR beta chain with its context. What it recognizes is unknown. For the second PCR, which ran for about 6 to 12 cycles, a sample-barcoded 5' primer and a J-beta primer mix were used. Every molecule of cDNA carried a tag from a template-switch adaptor with 12 random nucleotides. TCRdb reprocessed the 5' RACE reads via MiXCR and lists one record per CDR3 protein. The sample lists more than 650,000 distinct CDR3 sequences; 40% to 65% were seen once. These data are taken from a study of blood T cells in healthy people across ages. Findings and limits, study-wide: Whereas aged donors had fewer naive CD4+ cells, long-lived donors had more of them and higher diversity. The donors' CMV status was not determined, possibly confounding changes in expanded clonotypes.

CDR1 and CDR2 (germline): MGHRA, YSYEKL. CDR3 size: 19 residues. Trimming removed 2 bases from V and 7 bases from J; junction bases left unmatched: 14. Sequences were obtained from blood. The genes are TRBV4-1 and TRBJ2-1, with 13 positions matching TRBD2. The receptor was derived from an elderly man in good health. The CDR3 sequence: CASSQFPRTSGSILNEQFF. The CDR3 nucleotides read TGCGCCAGCAGCCAATTCCCTCGGACTAGCGGGAGTATTTTGAATGAGCAGTTCTTC.